This T cell receptor (beta chain) was captured by sequencing in a study of healthy donors' naive CD4 and CD8 T cells. Study-wide background: Donors, half of them female, were 20-25, 40-50 or 60-70 years old.

In germline, CDR1 is DFQATT, CDR2 SNEGSKA (reference sequence). The CDR3 totals 14 residues. V gave up 5 bases and J gave up 10 bases, with 21 bases separating them. A linear amplification protocol produced the TCR libraries from approximately 460 ng of total RNA. TCRdb used MiXCR to reprocess the reads, holding one entry per CDR3 protein. The sample gives approximately 180,000 distinct CDR3 sequences, 65% to 75% of which show up once; roughly 2.4% is in the top ten. Sequences were obtained from naive CD4+ and CD8+ T cells sorted from blood, pooled from several donors. The receptor comes from a pool of human donors in good health; the sample pools cells from several healthy donors. The rearrangement joins TRBV20-1 to TRBJ2-1; D remains unclear. This chain's CDR3 is CSAAPTPGAREQFF. CDR3 nucleotide sequence: TGCAGTGCTGCGCCAACCCCAGGAGCGAGGGAGCAGTTCTTC.